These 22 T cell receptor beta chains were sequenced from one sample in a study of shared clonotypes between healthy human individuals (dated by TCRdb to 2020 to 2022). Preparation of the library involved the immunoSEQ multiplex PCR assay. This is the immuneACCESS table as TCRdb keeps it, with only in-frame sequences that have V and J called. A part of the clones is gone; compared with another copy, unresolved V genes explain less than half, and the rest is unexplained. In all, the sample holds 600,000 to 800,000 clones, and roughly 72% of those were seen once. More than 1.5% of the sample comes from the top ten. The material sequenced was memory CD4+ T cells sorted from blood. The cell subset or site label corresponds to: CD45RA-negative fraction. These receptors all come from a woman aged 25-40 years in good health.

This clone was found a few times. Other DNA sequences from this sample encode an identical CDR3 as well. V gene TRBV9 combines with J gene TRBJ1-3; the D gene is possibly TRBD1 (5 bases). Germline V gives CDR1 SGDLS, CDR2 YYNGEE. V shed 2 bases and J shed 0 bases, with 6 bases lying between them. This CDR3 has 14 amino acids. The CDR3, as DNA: TGTGCCAGCAGCGTTCAGGGCTCTGGAAACACCATATATTTT. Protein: CASSVQGSGNTIYF.

The CDR3 here is CASSAAGGHGYTF. CDR3 in DNA: TGTGCCAGCAGTGCGGCAGGTGGCCATGGCTACACCTTC. The J gene is TRBJ1-2, the V gene TRBV2; D not certain. V was pared by 4 bases and J by 6 bases, with 12 bases between. Germline V CDR1 and CDR2: SNHLY, FYNNEI. This CDR3 comprises 13 residues.

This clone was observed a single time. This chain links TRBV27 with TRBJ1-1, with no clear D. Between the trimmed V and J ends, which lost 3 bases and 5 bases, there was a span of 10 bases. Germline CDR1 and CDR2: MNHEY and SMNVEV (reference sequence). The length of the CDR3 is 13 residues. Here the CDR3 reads CASSFSGFTEAFF. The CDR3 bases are TGTGCCAGCAGTTTTTCCGGGTTTACTGAAGCTTTCTTT.

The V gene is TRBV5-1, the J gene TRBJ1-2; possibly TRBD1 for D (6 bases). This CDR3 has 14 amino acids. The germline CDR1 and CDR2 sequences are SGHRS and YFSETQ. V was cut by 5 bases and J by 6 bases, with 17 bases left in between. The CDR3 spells CASRRVEHRDGYTF. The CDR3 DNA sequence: TGCGCCAGCAGGAGGGTCGAACACAGGGATGGCTACACCTTC.

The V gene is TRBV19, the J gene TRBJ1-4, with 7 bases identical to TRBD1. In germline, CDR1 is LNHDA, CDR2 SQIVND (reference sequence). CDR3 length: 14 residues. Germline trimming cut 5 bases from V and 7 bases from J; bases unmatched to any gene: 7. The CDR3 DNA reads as TGTGCCAGTAGTGGAAGACAGGGAGCTGAAAAACTGTTTTTT. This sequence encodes CASSGRQGAEKLFF. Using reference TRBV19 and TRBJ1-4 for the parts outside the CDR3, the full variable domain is DGGITQSPKYLFRKEGQNVTLSCEQNLNHDAMYWYRQDPGQGLRLIYYSQIVNDFQKGDIAEGYSVSREKKESFPLTVTSAQKNPTAFYLCASSGRQGAEKLFFGSGTQLSVL.

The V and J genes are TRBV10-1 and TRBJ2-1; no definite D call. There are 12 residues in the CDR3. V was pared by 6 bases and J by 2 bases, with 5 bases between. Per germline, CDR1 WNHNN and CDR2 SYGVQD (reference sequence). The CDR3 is CASSDAYNEQFF. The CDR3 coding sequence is TGCGCCAGCAGCGATGCCTACAATGAGCAGTTCTTC.

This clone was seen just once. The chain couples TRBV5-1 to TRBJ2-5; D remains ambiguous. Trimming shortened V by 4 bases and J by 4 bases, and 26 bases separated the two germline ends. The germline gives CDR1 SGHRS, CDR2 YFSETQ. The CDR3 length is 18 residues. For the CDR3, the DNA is TGCGCCAGCAGCATGGGTGTGCGGCGCCAATTCGGGTCAGAGACCCAGTACTTC. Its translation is CASSMGVRRQFGSETQYF. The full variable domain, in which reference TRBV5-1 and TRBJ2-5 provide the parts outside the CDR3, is KAGVTQTPRYLIKTRGQQVTLSCSPISGHRSVSWYQQTPGQGLQFLFEYFSETQRNKGNFPGRFSGRQFSNSRSEMNVSTLELGDSALYLCASSMGVRRQFGSETQYFGPGTRLLVL.

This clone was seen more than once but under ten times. CDR3 amino acids: CASTSNAREQYF. The CDR3 DNA reads as TGTGCCAGCACCTCGAACGCTCGCGAGCAGTACTTC. The chain links TRBV6-5 to TRBJ2-7; D remains ambiguous. V shed 7 bases and J shed 6 bases, with 13 bases lying between them. CDR3 length equals 12 residues. The germline V gene has CDR1 MNHEY and CDR2 SVGAGI.

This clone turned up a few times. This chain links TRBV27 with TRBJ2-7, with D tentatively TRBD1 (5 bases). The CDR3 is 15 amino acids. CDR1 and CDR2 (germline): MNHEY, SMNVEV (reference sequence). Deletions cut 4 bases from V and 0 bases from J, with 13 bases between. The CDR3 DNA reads TGTGCCAGCAGTTACAAAACAGGAAGCTCCTACGAGCAGTACTTC. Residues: CASSYKTGSSYEQYF.

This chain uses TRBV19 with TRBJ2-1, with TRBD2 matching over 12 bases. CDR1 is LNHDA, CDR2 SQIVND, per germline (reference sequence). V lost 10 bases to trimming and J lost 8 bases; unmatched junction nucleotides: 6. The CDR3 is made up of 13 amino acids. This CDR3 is CATRLAGVHEQFF. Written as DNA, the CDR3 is TGTGCCACCAGACTAGCGGGAGTTCATGAGCAGTTCTTC.

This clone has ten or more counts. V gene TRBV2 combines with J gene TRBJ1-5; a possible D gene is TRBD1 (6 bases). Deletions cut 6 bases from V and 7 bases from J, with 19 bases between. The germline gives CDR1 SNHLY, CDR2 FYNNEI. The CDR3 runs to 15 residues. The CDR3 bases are TGTGCCAGCAGCGGGGAGGGGCAGGGGCAACAGCCCCAGCATTTT. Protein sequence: CASSGEGQGQQPQHF. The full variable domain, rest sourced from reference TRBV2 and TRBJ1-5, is EPEVTQTPSHQVTQMGQEVILRCVPISNHLYFYWYRQILGQKVEFLVSFYNNEISEKSEIFDDQFSVERPDGSNFTLKIRSTKLEDSAMYFCASSGEGQGQQPQHFGDGTRLSIL.

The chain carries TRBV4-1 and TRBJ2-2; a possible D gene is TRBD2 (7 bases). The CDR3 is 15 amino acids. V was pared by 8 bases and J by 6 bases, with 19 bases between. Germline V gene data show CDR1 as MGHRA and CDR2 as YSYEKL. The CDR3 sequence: CASRLSAGASGELFF. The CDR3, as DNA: TGCGCCAGCCGCCTTTCGGCGGGGGCTTCCGGGGAGCTGTTTTTT.

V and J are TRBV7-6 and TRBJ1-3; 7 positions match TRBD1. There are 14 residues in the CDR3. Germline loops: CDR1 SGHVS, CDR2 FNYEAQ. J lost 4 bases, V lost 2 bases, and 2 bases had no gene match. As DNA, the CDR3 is TGTGCCAGCAGCTTACCGGGACAGGGAAACACCATATATTTT. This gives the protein CASSLPGQGNTIYF.

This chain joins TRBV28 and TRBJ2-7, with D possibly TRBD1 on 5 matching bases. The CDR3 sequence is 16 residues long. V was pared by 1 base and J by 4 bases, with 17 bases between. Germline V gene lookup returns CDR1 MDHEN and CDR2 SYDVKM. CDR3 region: CASSLSTGNRPYEQYF. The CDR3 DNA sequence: TGTGCCAGCAGTTTATCCACAGGAAATAGACCGTACGAGCAGTACTTC.

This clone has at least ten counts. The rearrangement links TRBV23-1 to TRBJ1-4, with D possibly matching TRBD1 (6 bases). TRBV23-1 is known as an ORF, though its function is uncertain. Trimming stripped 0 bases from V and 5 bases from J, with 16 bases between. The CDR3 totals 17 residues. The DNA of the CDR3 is TGCGCCAGCAGTCAATCGATGGGGGCAGGAACGAATGAAAAACTGTTTTTT. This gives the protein CASSQSMGAGTNEKLFF.

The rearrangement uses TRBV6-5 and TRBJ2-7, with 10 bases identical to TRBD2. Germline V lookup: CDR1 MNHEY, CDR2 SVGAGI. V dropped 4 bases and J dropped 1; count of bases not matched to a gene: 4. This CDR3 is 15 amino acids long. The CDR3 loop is CASSSPSGSSYEQYF. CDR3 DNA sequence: TGTGCCAGCAGTTCTCCTAGCGGGAGTTCCTACGAGCAGTACTTC.

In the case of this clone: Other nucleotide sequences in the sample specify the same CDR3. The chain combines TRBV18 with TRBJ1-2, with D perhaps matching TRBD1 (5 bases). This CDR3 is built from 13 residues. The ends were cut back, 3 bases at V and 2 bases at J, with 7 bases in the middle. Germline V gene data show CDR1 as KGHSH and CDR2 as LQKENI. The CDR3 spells CASSPTENYGYTF. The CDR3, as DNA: TGTGCCAGCTCACCGACAGAAAACTATGGCTACACCTTC.

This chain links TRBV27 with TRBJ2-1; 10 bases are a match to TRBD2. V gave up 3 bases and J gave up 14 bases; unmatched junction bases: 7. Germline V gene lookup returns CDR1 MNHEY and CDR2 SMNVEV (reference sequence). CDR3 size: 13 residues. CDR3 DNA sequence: TGTGCCAGCAGTTTTGGACTAGCGGTGAGGGAGTTCTTC. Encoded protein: CASSFGLAVREFF.

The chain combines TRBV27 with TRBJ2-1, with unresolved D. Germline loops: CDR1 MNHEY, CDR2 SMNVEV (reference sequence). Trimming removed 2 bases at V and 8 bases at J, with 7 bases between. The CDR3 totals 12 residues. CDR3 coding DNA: TGTGCCAGCAGTTTAGTAGTCCATGAGCAGTTCTTC. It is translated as CASSLVVHEQFF.

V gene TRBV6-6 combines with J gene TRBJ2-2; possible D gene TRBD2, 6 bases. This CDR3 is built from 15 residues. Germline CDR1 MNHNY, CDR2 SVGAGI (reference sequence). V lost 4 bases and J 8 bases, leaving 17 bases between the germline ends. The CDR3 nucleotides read TGTGCCAGCAGTTTCGGGACTGATGGCCGAGGGGAGCTGTTTTTT. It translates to CASSFGTDGRGELFF.

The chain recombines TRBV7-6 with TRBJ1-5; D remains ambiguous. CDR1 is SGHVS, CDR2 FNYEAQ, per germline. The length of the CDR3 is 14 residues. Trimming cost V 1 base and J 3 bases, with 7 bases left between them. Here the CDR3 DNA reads TGTGCCAGCAGCTTAGTTCCAAACAATCAGCCCCAGCATTTT. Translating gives CASSLVPNNQPQHF.

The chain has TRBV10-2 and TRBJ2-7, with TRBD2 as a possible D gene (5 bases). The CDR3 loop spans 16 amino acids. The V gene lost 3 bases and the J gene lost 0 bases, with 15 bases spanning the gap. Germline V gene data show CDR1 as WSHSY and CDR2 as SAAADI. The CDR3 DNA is TGCGCCAGCAGTGATAGGCTAGCCCTGAGCTCCTACGAGCAGTACTTC. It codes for CASSDRLALSSYEQYF.